The rows below give T cell receptor beta chains drawn from one sample of a study of T cells after yellow fever vaccination. TCRdb re-called the 5' RACE reads through MiXCR, storing one row per CDR3 protein. The sample lists 68,000 or so distinct CDR3 sequences, over 6% occurring once. Sequenced material: CD8+ T cells sorted from PBMCs, taken approximately 40 days after the first yellow fever vaccination. The origin of the receptors is a man younger than 35 who received the YFV17D yellow fever vaccine. The CDR3 runs from the conserved cysteine through the conserved F or W. D genes are given only for firm matches. Clone size appears in some rows only: once, few, many, or a class for an expanded clone.

D gene: .
clone size: few
V gene: TRBV4-2
J gene: TRBJ2-3
CDR3 protein: CASSPYRAPRDTQYF
CDR3 DNA: TGTGCCAGCAGCCCCTACCGGGCCCCCCGAGATACGCAGTATTTT

D gene: .
clone size: many
V gene: TRBV7-6
J gene: TRBJ2-7
CDR3 protein: CASSLVPESSTYEQYF
CDR3 DNA: TGTGCCAGCAGCTTAGTCCCAGAAAGTAGCACCTACGAGCAGTACTTC

D gene: TRBD2
clone size: .
V gene: TRBV2
J gene: TRBJ2-2
CDR3 protein: CASSESRGGADTGELFF
CDR3 DNA: TGTGCCAGCAGTGAGTCTCGCGGGGGGGCCGACACCGGGGAGCTGTTTTTT

D gene: .
clone size: .
V gene: TRBV5-1
J gene: TRBJ1-5
CDR3 protein: CASSLWGDQPQHF
CDR3 DNA: TGCGCCAGCAGCTTGTGGGGAGATCAGCCCCAGCATTTT

D gene: .
clone size: .
V gene: TRBV12-3/TRBV12-4
J gene: TRBJ2-7
CDR3 protein: CASSSAIYEQYF
CDR3 DNA: TGTGCCAGCAGTTCCGCAATCTACGAGCAGTACTTC

D gene: .
clone size: many
V gene: TRBV15
J gene: TRBJ2-1
CDR3 protein: CATSRDRAVAEQFF
CDR3 DNA: TGTGCCACCAGCAGAGATCGAGCGGTGGCTGAGCAGTTCTTC

D gene: TRBD2
clone size: large
V gene: TRBV15
J gene: TRBJ2-2
CDR3 protein: CATSRDTGGPGELFF
CDR3 DNA: TGTGCCACCAGCAGAGATACGGGGGGGCCCGGGGAGCTGTTTTTT

D gene: TRBD1
clone size: once
V gene: TRBV5-4
J gene: TRBJ2-7
CDR3 protein: CASGPPGGYEQYF
CDR3 DNA: TGTGCCAGCGGACCGCCAGGGGGCTACGAGCAGTACTTC

D gene: .
clone size: many
V gene: TRBV7-2
J gene: TRBJ1-6
CDR3 protein: CASTDGAGTYNSPLHF
CDR3 DNA: TGTGCCAGCACCGACGGGGCAGGGACGTATAATTCACCCCTCCACTTT

D gene: TRBD1
clone size: many
V gene: TRBV9
J gene: TRBJ2-5
CDR3 protein: CASSSWDRTQETQYF
CDR3 DNA: TGTGCCAGCAGCTCTTGGGACAGAACCCAAGAGACCCAGTACTTC

D gene: TRBD1
clone size: .
V gene: TRBV5-1
J gene: TRBJ1-3
CDR3 protein: CASSLRVTGGIAGNTIYF
CDR3 DNA: TGCGCCAGCAGTCTCCGGGTGACAGGGGGCATTGCTGGAAACACCATATATTTT

D gene: .
clone size: few
V gene: TRBV4-1
J gene: TRBJ1-5
CDR3 protein: CASSLRDASNQPQHF
CDR3 DNA: TGCGCCAGCAGCCTCCGGGACGCTAGCAATCAGCCCCAGCATTTT

D gene: .
clone size: many
V gene: TRBV4-1
J gene: TRBJ1-1
CDR3 protein: CASSPRALSDSYTEAFF
CDR3 DNA: TGCGCCAGCAGCCCTAGAGCCCTTTCAGACAGCTACACTGAAGCTTTCTTT

D gene: .
clone size: many
V gene: TRBV11-1
J gene: TRBJ1-1
CDR3 protein: CASSFRQLNTEAFF
CDR3 DNA: TGTGCCAGCAGCTTCCGGCAATTGAACACTGAAGCTTTCTTT

D gene: TRBD1
clone size: many
V gene: TRBV7-8
J gene: TRBJ2-7
CDR3 protein: CASSLGGQAGWAYEQYF
CDR3 DNA: TGTGCCAGCAGCTTAGGCGGACAGGCAGGATGGGCCTACGAGCAGTACTTC

D gene: .
clone size: many
V gene: TRBV7-9
J gene: TRBJ2-5
CDR3 protein: CASSPREGRRQETQYF
CDR3 DNA: TGTGCCAGCAGCCCCCGGGAAGGGCGGAGGCAAGAGACCCAGTACTTC

D gene: TRBD1
clone size: .
V gene: TRBV27
J gene: TRBJ2-7
CDR3 protein: CASTKTGGYEQYF
CDR3 DNA: TGTGCCAGCACCAAAACAGGGGGGTACGAGCAGTACTTC

D gene: .
clone size: few
V gene: TRBV6-1
J gene: TRBJ2-1
CDR3 protein: CASSEALVQVVYNEQFF
CDR3 DNA: TGTGCCAGCAGTGAAGCGCTCGTCCAGGTAGTTTACAATGAGCAGTTCTTC

D gene: .
clone size: many
V gene: TRBV12-3/TRBV12-4
J gene: TRBJ2-1
CDR3 protein: CASSSAGTLNNEQFF
CDR3 DNA: TGTGCCAGCAGCTCAGCCGGGACTCTCAACAATGAGCAGTTCTTC

D gene: TRBD1
clone size: many
V gene: TRBV7-9
J gene: TRBJ2-1
CDR3 protein: CASSPRDSYNEQFF
CDR3 DNA: TGTGCCAGCAGCCCCCGGGACAGTTACAATGAGCAGTTCTTC